The 11 T cell receptor beta chains reported below all come from one sample, sequenced in a study of T cell responses to AZD1222 COVID-19 vaccine. Data came from immunoSEQ multiplex PCR; TCRdb stores just in-frame clones and leaves some out. Here the sample spans fewer than 130,000 clones, nearly 90% being singletons. This specimen was peripheral blood, taken 28 days after the second AZD1222 dose. Receptors were obtained from an adult who received the AZD1222 COVID-19 vaccine.

V and J are TRBV18 and TRBJ2-7; 14 bases are shared with TRBD2. The CDR3 runs 19 residues. Germline V gene data show CDR1 as KGHSH and CDR2 as LQKENI. Trimming cost V 1 base and J 1 base; bases outside gene matches: 9. The DNA of the CDR3 is TGTGCCAGCTCACCACTGACTAGCGGGAGGGCCTCCAGATCCTACGAGCAGTACTTC. It is translated as CASSPLTSGRASRSYEQYF.

The chain combines TRBV20-1 with TRBJ1-2, with D unclear. Germline V lookup: CDR1 DFQATT, CDR2 SNEGSKA (reference sequence). V was pared by 3 bases and J by 5 bases, with 10 bases between. CDR3 length: 12 amino acids. This chain's CDR3 is CSASVGGYGYTF. The CDR3 coding sequence is TGCAGTGCTAGTGTAGGAGGATATGGCTACACCTTC.

V is TRBV9 and J is TRBJ2-1; possible D gene TRBD2, 7 bases. V shed 0 bases and J shed 2 bases, with 12 bases lying between them. The germline CDR1 and CDR2 sequences are SGDLS and YYNGEE. The CDR3 is 16 residues long. This CDR3 is CASSVATGGTYNEQFF. CDR3 DNA: TGTGCCAGCAGCGTAGCTACGGGGGGCACCTACAATGAGCAGTTCTTC.

The chain links TRBV4-1 to TRBJ2-5, with D perhaps matching TRBD1 (6 bases). This CDR3 has 17 residues. The V gene lost 2 bases and the J gene lost 0 bases, with 16 bases spanning the gap. In germline, CDR1 is MGHRA, CDR2 YSYEKL. This chain's CDR3 is CASSQFQGQRNQETQYF. The CDR3, as DNA: TGCGCCAGCAGCCAATTCCAGGGACAAAGAAACCAAGAGACCCAGTACTTC.

The chain has TRBV6-5 and TRBJ1-1; TRBD1 agrees at 8 bases. J gave up 3 bases and V 6 bases, and 6 bases lay outside the gene matches. The germline CDR1 and CDR2 sequences are MNHEY and SVGAGI. This CDR3 region has 14 residues. The CDR3 sequence: CASSRGQGYTEAFF. The CDR3 nucleotides are TGTGCCAGCAGCCGTGGACAGGGCTACACTGAAGCTTTCTTT.

V and J are TRBV29-1 and TRBJ2-7; the D call may be TRBD1 or TRBD2 (6 bases each). The CDR3 consists of 13 residues. Trimming cost V 3 bases and J 5 bases, with 14 bases left between them. Germline lookup yields CDR1 SQVTM and CDR2 ANQGSEA. CDR3 protein: CSVDGGRGHEQYF. CDR3 bases: TGCAGCGTTGACGGGGGCAGGGGCCACGAGCAGTACTTC.

The J gene is TRBJ2-1, the V gene TRBV24-1; TRBD2 is a possible D gene (6 bases). CDR3 length: 13 amino acids. V was cut by 2 bases and J by 9 bases, with 10 bases left in between. Germline V lookup: CDR1 KGHDR, CDR2 SFDVKD. The CDR3 DNA follows: TGTGCCACCAGTGATTCTAGCGCGGGTGAGCAGTTCTTC. Translated, it gives CATSDSSAGEQFF.

This rearrangement joins TRBV5-4 to TRBJ1-1; 8 nucleotides match TRBD1. V shed 3 bases and J 5 bases; nucleotides not matched to a gene: 3. The CDR3 consists of 13 residues. The germline gives CDR1 SGHNT, CDR2 YYREEE (reference sequence). CDR3 nucleotides: TGTGCCAGCAGCTCGGACAGGGTAACTGAAGCTTTCTTT. Encoded protein: CASSSDRVTEAFF.

This clone was observed a few times. The chain has TRBV3-1 (or the pseudogene TRBV3-2) and TRBJ2-5; TRBD2 agrees at 13 bases. This CDR3 spans 14 amino acids. Germline trimming cut 6 bases from V and 4 bases from J; bases unmatched to any gene: 2. Germline V gene data show CDR1 as LGHDT and CDR2 as YNNKEL (reference sequence). CDR3 residues: CASSWTSGRETQYF. The CDR3 DNA reads as TGTGCCAGCAGTTGGACTAGCGGGAGAGAGACCCAGTACTTC.

The table lists this clone with a few counts. This chain's CDR3 is CAISESRLAGTYEQYF. DNA of the CDR3: TGTGCCATCAGTGAGTCGAGGCTAGCGGGAACCTACGAGCAGTACTTC. The V gene is TRBV10-3, the J gene TRBJ2-7, with TRBD2 identical over 9 bases. The V segment lost 0 bases and the J segment 2 bases; nucleotides outside the gene matches: 5. In germline, CDR1 is ENHRY, CDR2 SYGVKD. This CDR3 has 16 residues.

V gene TRBV25-1 combines with J gene TRBJ2-2, with D perhaps TRBD1 (6 bases). CDR3 length: 17 amino acids. V dropped 1 base and J dropped 4 bases, with 16 bases sitting between them. CDR1 is MGHDK, CDR2 SYGVNS, per germline. This CDR3 is CASSELRTDRGTGELFF. CDR3 in DNA: TGTGCCAGCAGTGAATTGAGGACAGATCGTGGCACCGGGGAGCTGTTTTTT.